The rows below give T cell receptor beta chains drawn from one sample of a study of cytomegalovirus exposure and HLA in healthy donors. Only in-frame clones appear in the TCRdb table, and some are missing; sequencing was by immunoSEQ multiplex PCR. This table has approximately 150,000 clones, roughly three quarters appearing once. Specimen: PBMCs. The receptors here all came from a man aged 18 to 29 in good health and CMV-seropositive. The CDR3 runs from the conserved cysteine through the conserved F or W.

TRBV30	TRBJ1-3	CAWIEPGAAFSGNTIYF
TRBV19	TRBJ2-2	CASSDRTGELFF
TRBV2	TRBJ1-2	CASRGDRDGYTF
TRBV2	TRBJ2-7	CASRAMDSLGAYEQYF
TRBV28	TRBJ1-2	CASSSGYGYTF
TRBV2	TRBJ2-2	CAARTLRGTGELFF
TRBV19	TRBJ2-1	CASSAQDLYNEQFF
TRBV7-2	TRBJ1-2	CASSLGTGGAHYGYTF
TRBV13	TRBJ2-4	CASSHGTGWDIQYF
TRBV14	TRBJ1-1	CASSQQSHSMNTEAFF
TRBV6-1	TRBJ2-7	CASSDRLWSYEQYF
TRBV2	TRBJ2-5	CATSEEETQYF
TRBV10-2	TRBJ2-7	CASRKTLADFYEQYF
TRBV11-2	TRBJ2-7	CASSPRSFYEQYF
TRBV15	TRBJ1-2	CATSRGRRADRGQGGYTF
TRBV6-5	TRBJ2-2	CASSSLSYAGELFF
TRBV19	TRBJ2-7	CATRGSTVDEQYF
TRBV9	TRBJ2-7	CASSVLAGGDEQYF
TRBV7-2	TRBJ1-2	CASSGGTGAFANYGYTF
TRBV19	TRBJ1-2	CASSARQGTGGYTF
TRBV5-1	TRBJ1-1	CASSRDKQGALSMNTEAFF
TRBV9	TRBJ1-2	CASSVGTDNYGYTF
TRBV5-1	TRBJ2-7	CASSPGGAESYEQYF